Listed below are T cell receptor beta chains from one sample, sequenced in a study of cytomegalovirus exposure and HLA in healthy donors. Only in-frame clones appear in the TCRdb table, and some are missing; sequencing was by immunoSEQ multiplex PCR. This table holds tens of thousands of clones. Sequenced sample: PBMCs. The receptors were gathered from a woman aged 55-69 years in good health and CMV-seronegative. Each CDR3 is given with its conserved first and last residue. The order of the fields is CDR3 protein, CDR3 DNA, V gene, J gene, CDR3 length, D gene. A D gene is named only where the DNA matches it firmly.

CASIREGGNTEAFF,TGTGCCAGCATTAGGGAGGGGGGGAACACTGAAGCTTTCTTT,TRBV2,TRBJ1-1,14,-
CASSVDLSPYEQYF,TGTGCCAGCAGCGTGGACTTGTCCCCCTACGAGCAGTACTTC,TRBV5-5,TRBJ2-7,14,-
CASSPGRSEADTQYF,TGCGCCAGCAGCCCCGGCCGGAGTGAAGCAGATACGCAGTATTTT,TRBV5-1,TRBJ2-3,15,-
CASSPGQGASSTEAFF,TGTGCCAGCTCACCGGGACAGGGGGCTTCTAGCACTGAAGCTTTCTTT,TRBV18,TRBJ1-1,16,TRBD1
CASSPPPGQPFQPQHF,TGTGCCAGCAGTCCGCCTCCGGGACAGCCTTTTCAGCCCCAGCATTTT,TRBV28,TRBJ1-5,16,TRBD1
CASSFTGGESEQYF,TGTGCCAGCAGCTTCACAGGGGGGGAATCCGAGCAGTACTTC,TRBV7-9,TRBJ2-7,14,-
CATKLAGESNEQFF,TGTGCCACCAAACTAGCGGGAGAGAGCAATGAGCAGTTCTTC,TRBV13,TRBJ2-1,14,TRBD2
CASSGRTGQRDTGELFF,TGCGCCAGCAGCGGTCGGACAGGACAGCGAGACACCGGGGAGCTGTTTTTT,TRBV5-1,TRBJ2-2,17,TRBD1
CASSERGINTGELFF,TGTGCCAGCAGTGAAAGGGGTATTAACACCGGGGAGCTGTTTTTT,TRBV6-1,TRBJ2-2,15,-
CASSNPGHLAGELFF,TGTGCCAGTAGTAACCCGGGACACCTCGCCGGGGAGCTGTTTTTT,TRBV19,TRBJ2-2,15,-
CASSFLVRETQYF,TGTGCCAGCAGCTTCCTTGTCCGGGAGACCCAGTACTTC,TRBV7-9,TRBJ2-5,13,-
CASSRTGVVDTEAFF,TGTGCCAGCAGTCGAACAGGGGTTGTGGACACTGAAGCTTTCTTT,TRBV28,TRBJ1-1,15,TRBD1
CASSLSLALTYEQYF,TGTGCCAGCAGCTTATCGTTAGCGTTGACCTACGAGCAGTACTTC,TRBV7-3,TRBJ2-7,15,-
CASSLGAGGWNSPLHF,TGTGCCAGCAGTTTGGGGGCAGGGGGCTGGAATTCACCCCTCCACTTT,TRBV28,TRBJ1-6,16,TRBD1
CASSAGTSDYSYEQYF,TGTGCCAGCAGCGCCGGGACTAGCGATTACTCCTACGAGCAGTACTTC,TRBV9,TRBJ2-7,16,TRBD2
CASSLTGAAEQFF,TGTGCCAGCAGTCTCACAGGGGCAGCTGAGCAGTTCTTC,TRBV28,TRBJ2-1,13,TRBD1
CASSIGRQSSYNEQFF,TGTGCCAGCTCAATTGGGCGCCAAAGCTCCTACAATGAGCAGTTCTTC,TRBV18,TRBJ2-1,16,-
CASSRQGGQETQYF,TGCGCCAGCAGCAGGCAGGGGGGCCAAGAGACCCAGTACTTC,TRBV5-1,TRBJ2-5,14,-
CASSLGGGRTYEQYF,TGTGCCAGCAGCTTGGGGGGCGGGAGGACGTACGAGCAGTACTTC,TRBV5-8,TRBJ2-7,15,TRBD2
CAISENRGLEKQETQYF,TGTGCCATCAGTGAGAACAGGGGACTTGAGAAACAAGAGACCCAGTACTTC,TRBV10-3,TRBJ2-5,17,-
CASAVSTMPETQYF,TGTGCTAGTGCGGTGTCAACAATGCCGGAGACCCAGTACTTC,TRBV19,TRBJ2-5,14,-
CASSSPSGTGKTEAFF,TGTGCCAGCAGTTCGCCGTCCGGGACAGGGAAGACTGAAGCTTTCTTT,TRBV27,TRBJ1-1,16,TRBD1
CASSYYSSGVYNEQFF,TGTGCCAGCAGCTATTACTCTAGCGGGGTGTACAATGAGCAGTTCTTC,TRBV11-2,TRBJ2-1,16,TRBD2